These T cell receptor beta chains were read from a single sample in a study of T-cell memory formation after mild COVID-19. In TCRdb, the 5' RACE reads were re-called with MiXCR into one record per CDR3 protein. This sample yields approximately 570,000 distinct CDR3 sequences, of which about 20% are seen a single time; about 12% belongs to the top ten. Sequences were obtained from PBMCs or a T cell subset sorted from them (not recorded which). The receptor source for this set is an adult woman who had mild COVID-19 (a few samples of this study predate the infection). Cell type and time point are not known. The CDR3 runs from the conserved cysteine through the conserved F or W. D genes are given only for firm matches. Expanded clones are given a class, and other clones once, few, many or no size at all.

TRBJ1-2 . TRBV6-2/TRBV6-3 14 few CASSGPGGPYGYTF TGTGCCAGCAGCGGCCCCGGGGGGCCCTATGGCTACACCTTC
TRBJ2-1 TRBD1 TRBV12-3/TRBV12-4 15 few CASAPTGTGVHEQFF TGTGCCAGTGCCCCGACCGGGACAGGGGTTCATGAGCAGTTCTTC
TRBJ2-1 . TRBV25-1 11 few CATGEAREQFF TGTGCCACCGGCGAGGCAAGAGAGCAGTTCTTC
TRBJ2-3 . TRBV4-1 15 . CASSQGGISTDTQYF TGCGCCAGCAGCCAAGGAGGAATAAGCACAGATACGCAGTATTTT
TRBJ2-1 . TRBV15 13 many CATSSRGPNEQFF TGTGCCACCAGCTCTCGGGGCCCCAATGAGCAGTTCTTC
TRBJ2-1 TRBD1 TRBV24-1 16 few CATSDLGTGGYNEQFF TGTGCCACCAGTGATTTAGGGACAGGGGGCTACAATGAGCAGTTCTTC
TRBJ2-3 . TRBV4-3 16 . CASSQTGGLGTDTQYF TGCGCCAGCAGCCAGACCGGGGGCCTGGGCACAGATACGCAGTATTTT
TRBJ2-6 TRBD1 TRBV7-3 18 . CASSLTGTVNSGANVLTF TGTGCCAGCAGCCTAACCGGGACAGTAAACTCTGGGGCCAACGTCCTGACTTTC
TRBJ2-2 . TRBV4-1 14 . CASSQLTSAGELFF TGCGCCAGCAGCCAACTTACTAGTGCCGGGGAGCTGTTTTTT
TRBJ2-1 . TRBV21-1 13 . CASWVGLHNEQFF TGTGCCTCGTGGGTGGGTCTCCACAATGAGCAGTTCTTC
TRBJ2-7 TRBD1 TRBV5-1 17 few CASSLGTGPRTVDEQYF TGCGCCAGCAGCTTGGGGACAGGGCCCAGGACAGTCGACGAGCAGTACTTC
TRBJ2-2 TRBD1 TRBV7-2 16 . CASSLSVRGHTGELFF TGTGCCAGCAGCTTAAGCGTCAGGGGGCATACCGGGGAGCTGTTTTTT
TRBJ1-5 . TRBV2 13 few CASSEYENQPQHF TGTGCCAGCAGTGAGTACGAGAATCAGCCCCAGCATTTT
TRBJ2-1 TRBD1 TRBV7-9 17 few CASSLALGQGAYNEQFF TGTGCCAGCAGCTTAGCGTTAGGACAGGGGGCCTACAATGAGCAGTTCTTC
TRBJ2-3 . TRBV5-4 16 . CASSFGTLAFNATQYF TGTGCCAGCAGCTTCGGGACTCTAGCGTTTAATGCTACGCAGTATTTT
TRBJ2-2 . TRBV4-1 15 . CASSQMDRNTGELFF TGCGCCAGCAGCCAAATGGACAGGAACACCGGGGAGCTGTTTTTT
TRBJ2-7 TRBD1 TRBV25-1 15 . CASSDSGTGGYEQYF TGTGCCAGCAGTGACTCCGGGACAGGGGGATACGAGCAGTACTTC
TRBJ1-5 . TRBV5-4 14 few CASSFGGARQPQHF TGTGCCAGCAGCTTCGGGGGCGCGAGGCAGCCCCAGCATTTT
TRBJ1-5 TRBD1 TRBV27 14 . CASSPARGHQPQHF TGTGCCAGCAGTCCCGCCAGGGGGCATCAGCCCCAGCATTTT
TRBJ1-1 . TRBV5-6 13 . CASSLVGETEAFF TGTGCCAGCAGCTTGGTTGGGGAAACTGAAGCTTTCTTT
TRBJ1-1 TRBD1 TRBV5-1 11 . CASSADRGAFF TGCGCCAGCAGCGCGGACAGGGGAGCTTTCTTT
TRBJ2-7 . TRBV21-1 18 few CASSKVVKGGVEGYEQYF TGTGCCAGCAGCAAAGTCGTAAAAGGGGGGGTGGAAGGATACGAGCAGTACTTC
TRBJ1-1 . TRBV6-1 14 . CASSDLRGNTEAFF TGTGCCAGCAGTGATTTACGCGGGAACACTGAAGCTTTCTTT
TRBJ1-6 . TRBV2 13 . CASNEGVNSPLHF TGTGCCAGCAACGAGGGGGTTAATTCACCCCTCCACTTT
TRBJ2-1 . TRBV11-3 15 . CASSPLSGSYNEQFF TGTGCCAGCAGCCCCCTCAGCGGGTCCTACAATGAGCAGTTCTTC
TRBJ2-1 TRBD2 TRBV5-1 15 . CASGHGGTGYNEQFF TGCGCCAGCGGACACGGGGGGACTGGTTACAATGAGCAGTTCTTC
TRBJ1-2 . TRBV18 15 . CASSPGGQTPGGYTF TGTGCCAGCTCACCCGGAGGACAGACGCCGGGGGGCTACACCTTC
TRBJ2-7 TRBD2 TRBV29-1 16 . CSVVSQSSGRPYEQYF TGCAGCGTTGTGTCTCAGTCTAGCGGGAGGCCCTACGAGCAGTACTTC
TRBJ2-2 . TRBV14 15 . CASRHGDGGTGELFF TGTGCCAGCAGACACGGGGACGGAGGCACCGGGGAGCTGTTTTTT
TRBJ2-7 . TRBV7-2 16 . CASSLFGNSSPYEQYF TGTGCCAGCAGCTTATTCGGCAACAGTTCCCCCTACGAGCAGTACTTC
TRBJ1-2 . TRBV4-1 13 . CASSQGGQVISTF TGCGCCAGCAGCCAAGGGGGGCAGGTCATTTCTACCTTC
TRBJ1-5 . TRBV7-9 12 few CASGTGYQPQHF TGTGCCAGCGGGACGGGATATCAGCCCCAGCATTTT